This TCR beta chain derives from a study of blood T cell repertoires in COVID-19. Germline CDR1 is MDHEN and CDR2 is SYDVKM. The V and J ends lost 2 bases and 2 bases respectively, with 10 bases between them. This CDR3 contains 15 residues. Sequencing used immunoSEQ multiplex PCR; TCRdb keeps in-frame clones, though not all of them. The data show about 270,000 clones, with approximately 90% seen just once and around 2.8% held by the top ten. The chain recombines TRBV28 with TRBJ1-5, with D possibly TRBD1 on 6 matching bases. Sequencing was performed on PBMCs or T cells enriched from blood (not recorded which). The receptor's source is a man aged 35-49 years who had been exposed to COVID-19. CDR3 DNA sequence: TGTGCCAGCAGTTTAGGAGGGGGGGGCAATCAGCCCCAGCATTTT. Its protein is CASSLGGGGNQPQHF.